Below, one T cell receptor (beta chain) is given with its context. This sample is drawn from a study of blood T cell repertoires in COVID-19. Study background: The United States, Italy and Spain supplied acute and convalescent COVID-19 samples.

Germline CDR1 is LGHNA and CDR2 is YSLEER. This CDR3 is built from 15 residues. Trimming shortened V by 9 bases and J by 0 bases, and 15 bases separated the two germline ends. Assay: immunoSEQ multiplex PCR; the TCRdb copy retains only in-frame clones and omits some. Seen here are about 250,000 clones, about 84% observed once, and the top ten hold 5% to 6%. The Seattle site enrolled patients during active infection and followed them longitudinally. Sequenced material: peripheral blood. The chain joins TRBV4-3 to TRBJ2-1; TRBD2 might be the D (5 bases). The receptor's source is a woman aged 80 or over with COVID-19, enrolled during active disease. CDR3 sequence reads: CASSDWLLSYNEQFF. The CDR3 DNA follows: TGCGCCAGTAGCGATTGGCTCCTCTCCTACAATGAGCAGTTCTTC.